What follows describes a single T cell receptor beta chain. Its antigen is still unknown. The CDR3 sequence is 13 residues long. Germline CDR1 SGHRS, CDR2 YFSETQ. V shed 5 bases, J shed 6 bases, and the junction held 3 bases outside the gene matches. This record comes from a study of cytomegalovirus exposure and HLA in healthy donors. Regarding the study as a whole: Follow-up analysis later connected one missense variant in DCLRE1C with trimming of TCR beta V- and J-genes. There were some public TCRs occurring in many donors, but most TCR sequences were rare. The study recorded fewer than 200 TCR beta chains that were cytomegalovirus-associated.

Primers: 60 Vbeta forward and 13 Jbeta reverse. In the original analysis: Counted up in a later analysis, unique TCR beta chains came to about 80 million, with some 9.9 million shared. Using immunoSEQ multiplex PCR, the repertoire was profiled, and TCRdb retains in-frame clones only, with some absent. D and trimming were read from the DNA, whereas the V and J calls and clone size are those reported in that table. Of a few hundred thousand clones in the sample, roughly 80% are singletons; the top ten hold 2.9%. The V and J genes are TRBV5-1 and TRBJ2-1; 9 bases are shared with TRBD1. Sequenced: PBMCs. The clonotype was recovered from a man in his thirties or forties in good health and CMV-seronegative. The CDR3 DNA sequence: TGCGCCAGCAGATTACAGGGGGCCAATGAGCAGTTCTTC. Its translation: CASRLQGANEQFF.